Listed here is a single T cell receptor beta chain. The antigen remains unidentified. Deletions cut 2 bases from V and 0 bases from J, with 8 bases between. The CDR3 is 15 residues long. Germline CDR1 reads WSHSY; CDR2 reads SAAADI. Profiling relied on immunoSEQ multiplex PCR, and the TCRdb table lists in-frame clones only, not all of them. The sample holds around 25,000 clones, 80% to 90% seen once. This specimen comes from a study of T cells in localized non-small cell lung cancer. Study-wide points: Uninvolved adjacent lung, not tumor, had the highest T cell clonality. Longer overall survival associated with higher blood T cell density; shorter survival with higher adjacent-lung clonality. Heterogeneity within the tumor remains possible, as just one region underwent sequencing. Appearing in adjacent lung were a median about 60 of the top 100 tumor clones.

This rearrangement joins TRBV10-2 to TRBJ1-5; the D is unclear. The TCR comes from a woman aged 35 to 69 with stage I lung adenocarcinoma. Sequencing used peripheral blood, obtained before any cancer treatment. The chain's CDR3 is CASSEVGNSNQPQHF. The CDR3 nucleotides are TGCGCCAGCAGTGAGGTCGGGAATAGCAATCAGCCCCAGCATTTT.